This T cell receptor beta chain was captured by sequencing in a study of early T cells in non-severe SARS-CoV-2 infection. Looking at the study overall: It was bulk RNA from unsorted whole blood that was sequenced, and the chains were unpaired. Study conclusions and caveats: Reliance on VDJdb matching favored anti-spike CD8 responses; private and CD4 specificities were missed.

The CDR3 has 13 amino acids. Germline assignment: CDR1 MDHEN and CDR2 SYDVKM. Trimming took off 6 bases at V and 6 bases at J, with 12 bases between the two ends. This clonotype appeared many times. No antigen is known for it. cDNA molecules, individually, were tagged with unique molecular identifiers. TCRdb recomputed calls from the 5' RACE reads with MiXCR, one row per CDR3 protein. The sample has some 71,000 distinct CDR3 sequences, 8% to 10% seen once. This receptor was identified in an adult who was a healthcare worker with PCR-confirmed SARS-CoV-2 infection or an uninfected control (not recorded which). Sequencing used whole blood, obtained at baseline. The chain couples TRBV28 to TRBJ2-4; D is unclear. The CDR3 DNA is TGTGCCAGCAGCCACTCCGCTCTAAACATTCAGTACTTC. Residues: CASSHSALNIQYF.